These 32 T cell receptor beta chains share one sample of origin, sequenced in a study of T cell changes during pregnancy in multiple sclerosis. Profiled with immunoSEQ multiplex PCR; TCRdb holds only in-frame clones, not every one. This table has more than 60,000 clones, more than 85% appearing once. Sequencing was performed on peripheral blood, taken before pregnancy. The receptors originated from a female donor with multiple sclerosis, enrolled in a pregnancy study.

J is TRBJ1-1 and V is TRBV10-3, with D possibly being TRBD1 (6 bases). This CDR3 spans 15 amino acids. V dropped 2 bases and J dropped 0 bases, with 10 bases sitting between them. Germline V gene sequence: CDR1 ENHRY, CDR2 SYGVKD. The CDR3 DNA is TGTGCCATCAGTGAGCCAGGACAGTTGAACACTGAAGCTTTCTTT. Amino acid sequence: CAISEPGQLNTEAFF.

This sequence joins TRBV7-6 and TRBJ1-3, with 7 bases lining up with TRBD1. This CDR3 comprises 15 residues. V gave up 6 bases and J gave up 4 bases; unmatched junction bases: 9. CDR1 and CDR2 from the germline V gene are SGHVS and FNYEAQ. The DNA of the CDR3 is TGTGCCAGCAGGCCGAACAGGGGTTCGGGAAACACCATATATTTT. It specifies CASRPNRGSGNTIYF. The whole variable domain, filled in from reference TRBV7-6 and TRBJ1-3, reads GAGVSQSPRYKVTKRGQDVALRCDPISGHVSLYWYRQALGQGPEFLTYFNYEAQQDKSGLPNDRFSAERPEGSISTLTIQRTEQRDSAMYRCASRPNRGSGNTIYFGEGSWLTVV.

This chain uses TRBV6-4 with TRBJ2-1; tentative D call: TRBD1 (6 bases). V lost 5 bases to trimming and J lost 0 bases, with 14 bases between them. Germline V gives CDR1 MRHNA, CDR2 SNTAGT. The CDR3 is made up of 16 amino acids. CDR3 region: CASSRDIGHSYNEQFF. The CDR3 DNA follows: TGTGCCAGCAGTCGGGACATTGGGCACTCCTACAATGAGCAGTTCTTC.

V gene TRBV5-8 combines with J gene TRBJ2-3, with 10 positions matching TRBD2. There are 18 residues in the CDR3. The V gene end was trimmed by 3 bases and the J gene end by 5 bases; junction bases not matched to a gene: 15. From germline, CDR1 is SGHTS and CDR2 YDEGEE. CDR3 nucleotide sequence: TGTGCCAGCAGCTCTAGAGCGGGGGGGCCGAGGCTGAGAGATACGCAGTATTTT. Protein product: CASSSRAGGPRLRDTQYF.

The rearrangement joins TRBV15 to TRBJ1-2, with 9 bases fitting TRBD1. This CDR3 comprises 17 residues. V was clipped by 2 bases and J by 3 bases; unmatched bases: 10. Germline V gene sequence: CDR1 LNHNV, CDR2 YYDKDF (reference sequence). The CDR3 DNA reads TGTGCCACCAGCAGATCCGGGACAGGGTCTGCCCACTATGGCTACACCTTC. Protein product: CATSRSGTGSAHYGYTF.

The rearrangement uses TRBV29-1 and TRBJ2-3; D uncertain. CDR3 length: 10 amino acids. The V gene's germline CDR1 is SQVTM and CDR2 ANQGSEA. V was pared by 5 bases and J by 6 bases, with 6 bases between. CDR3 in amino acids: CSVNSDTQYF. The CDR3 DNA reads TGCAGCGTTAATTCGGATACGCAGTATTTT.

This clone was detected once. The chain combines TRBV2 with TRBJ1-1, with D possibly TRBD1 on 6 matching bases. The CDR3 is 14 residues long. Trimming removed 6 bases at V and 8 bases at J, with 19 bases between. CDR1 is SNHLY and CDR2 is FYNNEI in the germline V gene. The CDR3 nucleotides are TGTGCCAGCAGGGACCAGGGGCCGACAGGAGAAGCTTTCTTT. Protein: CASRDQGPTGEAFF. The variable domain in full, completed from reference TRBV2 and TRBJ1-1, reads EPEVTQTPSHQVTQMGQEVILRCVPISNHLYFYWYRQILGQKVEFLVSFYNNEISEKSEIFDDQFSVERPDGSNFTLKIRSTKLEDSAMYFCASRDQGPTGEAFFGQGTRLTVV.

The V and J genes are TRBV5-1 and TRBJ2-5; no definite D call. The V end was cut by 4 bases, the J end by 4 bases, with 5 bases between. This CDR3 spans 11 amino acids. Germline CDR1 and CDR2: SGHRS and YFSETQ. The CDR3 DNA is TGCGCCAGCAGCGTCTCAGAGACCCAGTACTTC. As protein: CASSVSETQYF.

The chain uses TRBV5-5 and TRBJ2-7; a weak D match, TRBD1 (8 bases). Germline V lookup: CDR1 SGHKS, CDR2 YYEKEE (reference sequence). The CDR3 sequence is 14 residues long. V was pared by 6 bases and J by 4 bases, with 17 bases between. CDR3 nucleotide sequence: TGTGCCAGCACCCTTACAGGGGGGGATTACGAGCAGTACTTC. Amino acids: CASTLTGGDYEQYF.

The genes are TRBV19 and TRBJ1-4; no definite D call. The CDR3 runs to 14 residues. The germline V gene has CDR1 LNHDA and CDR2 SQIVND (reference sequence). The ends were cut back, 4 bases at V and 2 bases at J, with 8 bases in the middle. This chain's CDR3 is CASSSTVTNEKLFF. For the CDR3, the DNA is TGTGCCAGTAGTAGCACGGTTACTAATGAAAAACTGTTTTTT.

V is TRBV10-3 and J is TRBJ2-7; 7 nucleotides align to TRBD2. The ends lost 2 bases at V and 6 bases at J; junction bases unmatched: 7. The germline V gene has CDR1 ENHRY and CDR2 SYGVKD. CDR3 size: 14 residues. The CDR3 reads CAISEGGGSIEQYF. The CDR3 nucleotides are TGTGCCATCAGTGAGGGCGGGGGATCCATCGAGCAGTACTTC.

The chain links TRBV6-5 to TRBJ2-1; possibly TRBD2 for D (6 bases). There are 13 residues in the CDR3. The ends were cut back, 8 bases at V and 9 bases at J, with 17 bases in the middle. The germline gives CDR1 MNHEY, CDR2 SVGAGI. The CDR3 loop reads CASAAGSPGEQFF. CDR3 DNA: TGTGCCAGCGCCGCGGGGTCCCCGGGTGAGCAGTTCTTC.

V gene TRBV7-2 combines with J gene TRBJ2-1; TRBD2 matches at 7 bases. The CDR3 contains 14 residues. Germline assignment: CDR1 SGHTA and CDR2 FQGNSA. J gave up 8 bases and V 5 bases, and 9 bases lay outside the gene matches. CDR3 protein: CASSKRLAFDEQFF. The CDR3 region has the DNA TGTGCCAGCAGCAAAAGACTAGCTTTCGATGAGCAGTTCTTC.

The rearrangement uses TRBV30 and TRBJ2-1, with a tentative D call TRBD1 (6 bases). Germline V gene sequence: CDR1 GTSNPN, CDR2 SVGIG (reference sequence). With 0 bases removed from V and 12 bases from J, the gap between germline ends came to 27 bases. The CDR3 runs to 17 residues. The CDR3 nucleotides read TGTGCCTGGAGTGTAATGGGTCGGGCAGGGGAAGGTTTAGGGCAGTTCTTC. Protein: CAWSVMGRAGEGLGQFF.

In this sample, this clone turned up once. V is TRBV6-1 and J is TRBJ2-7; D remains unclear. Trimming removed 6 bases at V and 6 bases at J, with 12 bases between. CDR3 length: 12 amino acids. Germline V lookup: CDR1 MNHNS, CDR2 SASEGT. The CDR3 sequence: CASSPVDTEQYF. The CDR3 bases are TGTGCCAGCAGCCCGGTAGATACCGAGCAGTACTTC.

The chain joins TRBV11-2 to TRBJ1-4; D is perhaps TRBD1 (5 bases). Germline V gene lookup returns CDR1 SGHAT and CDR2 FQNNGV. This CDR3 comprises 14 residues. Trimming removed 5 bases from V and 8 bases from J, with 15 bases in between. Written as DNA, the CDR3 is TGTGCCAGCAGCCCTACCGGGACTGTGGAAAAACTGTTTTTT. This codes for CASSPTGTVEKLFF.

This chain connects TRBV7-3 to TRBJ2-2; 8 nucleotides line up with TRBD1. V was clipped by 5 bases and J by 0 bases; unmatched bases: 14. Germline CDR1 SGHTA, CDR2 FQGTGA. The CDR3 has 19 residues. The CDR3 reads CASSPLRPLQGANTGELFF. The CDR3 DNA reads as TGTGCCAGCAGCCCGTTACGGCCTCTACAGGGGGCGAACACCGGGGAGCTGTTTTTT.

This clone was recorded a few times. The chain is built from TRBV30 and TRBJ1-1; D is possibly TRBD1 (6 bases). The CDR3 sequence is 12 residues long. Germline CDR1 reads GTSNPN; CDR2 reads SVGIG (reference sequence). Trimming took off 2 bases at V and 6 bases at J, with 10 bases between the two ends. The DNA for the CDR3 is TGTGCCTGGAGTTACAGGGTCGCTGAAGCTTTCTTT. Protein: CAWSYRVAEAFF.

The chain combines TRBV6-6 with TRBJ2-5, with 8 bases aligning to TRBD2. Trimming cost V 5 bases and J 1 base; bases outside gene matches: 6. The CDR3 sequence is 15 residues long. From germline, CDR1 is MNHNY and CDR2 SVGAGI (reference sequence). The CDR3 region has the DNA TGTGCCAGCAGTCGGATCGGGGGGGCCCAAGAGACCCAGTACTTC. It encodes CASSRIGGAQETQYF.

The CDR3 loop is CATSYGGNPKNIQYF. Here the CDR3 DNA reads TGTGCCACCTCCTACGGGGGGAATCCCAAAAACATTCAGTACTTC. The rearrangement links TRBV2 to TRBJ2-4; 7 nucleotides align to TRBD2. Looked up from germline, CDR1 is SNHLY and CDR2 is FYNNEI. The CDR3 length is 15 residues. The V gene end was trimmed by 10 bases and the J gene end by 2 bases; junction bases not matched to a gene: 11.

The rearrangement links TRBV19 to TRBJ2-3; weak D call: TRBD1 (5 bases). The CDR3 has 13 amino acids. V lost 7 bases, J lost 2 bases, and 10 bases lay in between. The germline V gene encodes CDR1 LNHDA and CDR2 SQIVND (reference sequence). CDR3 residues: CASTRDYTDTQYF. The CDR3 nucleotides read TGTGCCAGTACCAGGGATTACACAGATACGCAGTATTTT. The variable domain in full, with the rest retrieved from reference TRBV19 and TRBJ2-3, is DGGITQSPKYLFRKEGQNVTLSCEQNLNHDAMYWYRQDPGQGLRLIYYSQIVNDFQKGDIAEGYSVSREKKESFPLTVTSAQKNPTAFYLCASTRDYTDTQYFGPGTRLTVL.

This clone has more than one count but fewer than ten. The rearrangement joins TRBV4-2 to TRBJ1-1; no reliable D call. Germline values: CDR1 LGHNA, CDR2 YNFKEQ. The germline V and J ends were trimmed by 4 bases and 1 base, with 7 bases remaining between them. There are 13 residues in the CDR3. CDR3 residues: CASSRPGNTEAFF. CDR3 coding DNA: TGTGCCAGCAGCCGCCCAGGGAACACTGAAGCTTTCTTT.

The chain recombines TRBV9 with TRBJ2-1; TRBD2 matches at 9 bases. The CDR3 length is 15 residues. V lost 4 bases and J lost 10; bases outside the gene matches: 12. The germline V gene encodes CDR1 SGDLS and CDR2 YYNGEE. The CDR3 nucleotides read TGTGCCAGCAGCACTAGCGGGCGGACTCTCGACGAGCAGTTCTTC. This codes for CASSTSGRTLDEQFF.

This chain joins TRBV5-4 and TRBJ1-2; 7 positions agree with TRBD1. The CDR3 consists of 15 residues. With 4 bases clipped from V and 1 base from J, the junction kept 7 bases outside the gene matches. Per the germline V gene, CDR1 is SGHNT and CDR2 is YYREEE (reference sequence). The CDR3 region is CASSAAGGGNYGYTF. CDR3 sequence (DNA): TGTGCCAGCAGCGCCGCAGGGGGAGGTAACTATGGCTACACCTTC. Complete variable domain (other parts from reference TRBV5-4 and TRBJ1-2): ETGVTQSPTHLIKTRGQQVTLRCSSQSGHNTVSWYQQALGQGPQFIFQYYREEENGRGNFPPRFSGLQFPNYSSELNVNALELDDSALYLCASSAAGGGNYGYTFGSGTRLTVV.

The rearrangement uses TRBV7-2 and TRBJ1-1; TRBD1 matches at 7 bases. From germline, CDR1 is SGHTA and CDR2 FQGNSA. The CDR3 contains 15 residues. With 2 bases clipped from V and 7 bases from J, the junction kept 10 bases outside the gene matches. CDR3 sequence reads: CASSLSRDSRFEAFF. CDR3 DNA: TGTGCCAGCAGCTTATCAAGGGACAGCCGTTTTGAAGCTTTCTTT.

The gene calls are TRBV29-1 and TRBJ1-4, with 9 bases aligning to TRBD1. The CDR3 is made up of 16 amino acids. V lost 6 bases, J lost 6 bases, and 14 bases stayed unmatched. In germline, CDR1 is SQVTM, CDR2 ANQGSEA. CDR3 sequence: CSVRGGRTGVDEKLFF. DNA of the CDR3: TGCAGCGTGCGTGGTGGGCGGACAGGGGTGGATGAAAAACTGTTTTTT.

The chain uses TRBV6-6 and TRBJ2-7; the match to TRBD1 covers 7 bases. The J segment lost 5 bases and the V segment lost 6 bases, leaving 4 bases of the junction unmatched. Germline V gene sequence: CDR1 MNHNY, CDR2 SVGAGI (reference sequence). CDR3 length: 12 residues. The DNA for the CDR3 is TGTGCCAGCAGCTCAGACAGGGACGAGCAGTACTTC. Translation gives CASSSDRDEQYF.

The chain carries TRBV5-4 and TRBJ2-7; D is perhaps TRBD1 (6 bases). Germline CDR1 SGHNT, CDR2 YYREEE (reference sequence). The CDR3 is 13 residues long. Trimming took 0 bases from V and 7 from J, leaving 11 bases between them. CDR3 DNA: TGTGCCAGCAGCTTGGGACAGGATTGGGAGCAGTACTTC. Translation gives CASSLGQDWEQYF.

The CDR3 sequence: CASSLPRGAGSSYEQYF. CDR3 in DNA: TGTGCCAGCAGCTTACCCCGGGGAGCAGGCTCGTCCTACGAGCAGTACTTC. This chain links TRBV7-2 with TRBJ2-7, with TRBD2 as a possible D gene (5 bases). V lost 2 bases, J lost 1 base, and 18 bases lay in between. Germline values: CDR1 SGHTA, CDR2 FQGNSA. This CDR3 has 17 amino acids.

The rearrangement uses TRBV4-3 and TRBJ2-1, with D possibly matching TRBD2 (6 bases). V was clipped by 0 bases and J by 4 bases, with 19 bases between them. The germline CDR1 and CDR2 sequences are LGHNA and YSLEER. The CDR3 is 18 amino acids. This CDR3 reads CASSQDRGTGFWYNEQFF. CDR3 coding DNA: TGCGCCAGCAGCCAAGATCGGGGGACGGGGTTTTGGTACAATGAGCAGTTCTTC.

The V and J genes are TRBV25-1 and TRBJ1-4; 7 nucleotides match TRBD1. Germline values: CDR1 MGHDK, CDR2 SYGVNS. V shed 1 base and J 4 bases; nucleotides not matched to a gene: 3. The CDR3 runs to 15 residues. The CDR3 spells CASSESDRFNEKLFF. CDR3 DNA sequence: TGTGCCAGCAGTGAATCGGACAGGTTTAATGAAAAACTGTTTTTT.

V gene TRBV6-4 combines with J gene TRBJ2-6, with a tentative D call TRBD2 (7 bases). Trimming took off 3 bases at V and 4 bases at J, with 13 bases between the two ends. Germline CDR1 and CDR2: MRHNA and SNTAGT. The CDR3 contains 16 residues. The CDR3 loop is CASSERGATGANVLTF. The CDR3 DNA reads as TGTGCCAGCAGTGAACGGGGGGCCACGGGGGCCAACGTCCTGACTTTC.